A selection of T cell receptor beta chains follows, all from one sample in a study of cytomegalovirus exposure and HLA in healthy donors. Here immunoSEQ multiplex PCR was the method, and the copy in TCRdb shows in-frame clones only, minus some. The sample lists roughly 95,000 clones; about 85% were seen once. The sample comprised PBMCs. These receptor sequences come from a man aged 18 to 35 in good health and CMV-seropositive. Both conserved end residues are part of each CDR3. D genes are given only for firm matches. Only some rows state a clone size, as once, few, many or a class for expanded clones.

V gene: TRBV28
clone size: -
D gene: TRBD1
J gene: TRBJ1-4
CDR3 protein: CASSSGQGYEKLFF
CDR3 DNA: TGTGCCAGCAGTTCGGGACAGGGTTATGAAAAACTGTTTTTT

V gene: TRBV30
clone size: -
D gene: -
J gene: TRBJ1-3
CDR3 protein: CAWSNNGNTIYF
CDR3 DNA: TGTGCCTGGAGTAACAATGGAAACACCATATATTTT

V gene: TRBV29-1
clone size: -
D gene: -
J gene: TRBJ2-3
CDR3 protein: CSQVSSPYTDTQYF
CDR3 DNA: TGCAGCCAAGTTAGCTCCCCTTACACAGATACGCAGTATTTT

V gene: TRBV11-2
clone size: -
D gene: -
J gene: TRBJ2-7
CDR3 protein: CASSPRAYEQYF
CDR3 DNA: TGTGCCAGCAGCCCTCGGGCCTACGAGCAGTACTTC

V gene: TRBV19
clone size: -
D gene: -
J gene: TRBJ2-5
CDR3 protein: CASSMGLKETQYF
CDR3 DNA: TGTGCCAGTAGTATGGGGCTTAAAGAGACCCAGTACTTC

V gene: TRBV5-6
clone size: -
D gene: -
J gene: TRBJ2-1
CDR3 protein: CASSLMTAGSYNEQFF
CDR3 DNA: TGTGCCAGCAGCCTAATGACAGCGGGCTCCTACAATGAGCAGTTCTTC

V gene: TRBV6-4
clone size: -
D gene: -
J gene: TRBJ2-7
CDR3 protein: CASSPKSSYEQYF
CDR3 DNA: TGTGCCAGCAGTCCTAAGAGCTCCTACGAGCAGTACTTC

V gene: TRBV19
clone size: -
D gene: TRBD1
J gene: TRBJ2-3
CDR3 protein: CASRRGQGPDTQYF
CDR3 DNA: TGTGCCAGTAGACGCGGACAGGGGCCAGATACGCAGTATTTT

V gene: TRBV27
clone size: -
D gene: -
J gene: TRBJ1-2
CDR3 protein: CASSLSPNYGYTF
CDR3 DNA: TGTGCCAGCAGTTTAAGCCCTAACTATGGCTACACCTTC

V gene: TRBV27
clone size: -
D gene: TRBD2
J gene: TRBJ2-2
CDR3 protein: CASTRTSGSYTGELFF
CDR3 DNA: TGTGCCAGCACTCGAACTAGCGGGAGCTACACCGGGGAGCTGTTTTTT

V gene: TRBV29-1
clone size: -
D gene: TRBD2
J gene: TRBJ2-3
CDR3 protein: CSVDRSSGVGTDTQYF
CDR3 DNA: TGCAGCGTTGATAGGTCTAGCGGGGTGGGCACAGATACGCAGTATTTT

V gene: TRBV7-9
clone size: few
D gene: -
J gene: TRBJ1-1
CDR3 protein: CASSSPLTGSEAFF
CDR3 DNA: TGTGCCAGCAGCTCGCCACTAACAGGGTCTGAAGCTTTCTTT

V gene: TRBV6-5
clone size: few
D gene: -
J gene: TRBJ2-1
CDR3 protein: CASSYYADYNEQFF
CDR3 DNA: TGTGCCAGCAGTTATTATGCAGATTACAATGAGCAGTTCTTC

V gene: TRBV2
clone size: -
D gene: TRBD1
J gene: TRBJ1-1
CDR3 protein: CASGPTGGNTEAFF
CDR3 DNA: TGTGCCAGCGGACCGACAGGGGGGAACACTGAAGCTTTCTTT

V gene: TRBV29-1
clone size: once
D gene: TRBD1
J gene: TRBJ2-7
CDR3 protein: CSVEEGGGYEQYF
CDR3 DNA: TGCAGCGTTGAAGAAGGGGGCGGCTACGAGCAGTACTTC

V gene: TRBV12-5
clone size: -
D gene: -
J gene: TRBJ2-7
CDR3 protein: CASGPDTSYEQYF
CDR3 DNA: TGTGCTAGTGGTCCAGACACCTCCTACGAGCAGTACTTC

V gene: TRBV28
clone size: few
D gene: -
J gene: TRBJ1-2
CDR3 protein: CASSLGVGAGGYTF
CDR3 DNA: TGTGCCAGCAGTTTGGGGGTGGGGGCAGGGGGCTACACCTTC

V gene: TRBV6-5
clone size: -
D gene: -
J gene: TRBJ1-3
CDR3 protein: CASSYSQGWGNTIYF
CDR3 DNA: TGTGCCAGCAGTTACTCCCAGGGGTGGGGAAACACCATATATTTT